The clone carrying this T cell receptor beta chain came up a few times. Its antigen remains unknown. TCRdb passed the 5' RACE reads through MiXCR, listing each CDR3 protein once. The sample records hundreds of thousands of distinct CDR3 sequences, 20% being singletons. The CDR3 runs 16 residues. Germline V CDR1 and CDR2: SGHVS, FNYEAQ. V shed 4 bases, J shed 4 bases, and the junction held 5 bases outside the gene matches. This sample was taken from a study of T-cell memory formation after mild COVID-19. Across the study: Largely donor-specific TCR clusters were found.

Study results and caveats: A subset of responding clones appeared in pre-infection memory, suggesting cross-reactive memory joined. SARS-CoV-2 specificity was not confirmed for second-wave clones peaking on day 37.

The material sequenced was PBMCs or a T cell subset sorted from them (not recorded which). The chain recombines TRBV7-6 with TRBJ2-3; TRBD2 aligns across 13 bases. The clonotype originates from an adult woman who had mild COVID-19 (a few samples of this study predate the infection). Cell type and time point are not known. As DNA, the CDR3 is TGTGCCAGCAGCTGCCGGACTAGCGGGAGTTCAGATACGCAGTATTTT. This encodes CASSCRTSGSSDTQYF.